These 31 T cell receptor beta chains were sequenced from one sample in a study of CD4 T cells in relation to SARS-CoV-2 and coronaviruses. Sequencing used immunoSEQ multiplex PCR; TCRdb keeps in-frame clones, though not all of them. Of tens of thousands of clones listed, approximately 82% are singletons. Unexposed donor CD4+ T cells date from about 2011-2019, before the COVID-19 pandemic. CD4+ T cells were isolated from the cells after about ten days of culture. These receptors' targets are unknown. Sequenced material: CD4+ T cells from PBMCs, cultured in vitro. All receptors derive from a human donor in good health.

CDR3: CASTNPVGGTQYF. CDR3 coding DNA: TGTGCCAGTACTAACCCGGTGGGAGGGACCCAGTACTTC. The chain joins TRBV19 to TRBJ2-5, with D possibly being TRBD2 (6 bases). The CDR3 has 13 amino acids. Trimming left V 7 bases short and J 7 bases short, with 16 bases between. Germline values: CDR1 LNHDA, CDR2 SQIVND (reference sequence).

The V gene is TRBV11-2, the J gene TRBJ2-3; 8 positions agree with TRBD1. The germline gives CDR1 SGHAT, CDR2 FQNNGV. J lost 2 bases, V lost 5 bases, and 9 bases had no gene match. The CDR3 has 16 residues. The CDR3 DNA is TGTGCCAGCAGCCAAACAGGGGGAATACCCACAGATACGCAGTATTTT. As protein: CASSQTGGIPTDTQYF.

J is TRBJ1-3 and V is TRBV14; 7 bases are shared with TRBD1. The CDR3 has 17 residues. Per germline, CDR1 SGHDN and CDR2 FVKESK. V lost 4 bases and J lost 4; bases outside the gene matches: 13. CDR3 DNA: TGTGCCAGCAGCCCACTTGGAGGGGGCTTAGGAGGAAACACCATATATTTT. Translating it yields CASSPLGGGLGGNTIYF.

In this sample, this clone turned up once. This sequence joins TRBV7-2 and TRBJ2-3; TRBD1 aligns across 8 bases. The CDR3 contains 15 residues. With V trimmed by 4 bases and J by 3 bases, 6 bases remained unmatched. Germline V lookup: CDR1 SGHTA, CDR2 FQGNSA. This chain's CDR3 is CASSSRTGTTDTQYF. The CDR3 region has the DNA TGTGCCAGCAGCTCCCGGACAGGGACAACAGATACGCAGTATTTT.

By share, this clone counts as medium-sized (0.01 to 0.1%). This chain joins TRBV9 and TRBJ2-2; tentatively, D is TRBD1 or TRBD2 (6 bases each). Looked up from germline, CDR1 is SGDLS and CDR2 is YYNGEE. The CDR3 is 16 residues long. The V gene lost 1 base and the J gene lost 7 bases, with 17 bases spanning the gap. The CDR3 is CASSVWDSLRGGELFF. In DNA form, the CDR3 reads TGTGCCAGCAGCGTATGGGACTCCCTCAGGGGCGGGGAGCTGTTTTTT.

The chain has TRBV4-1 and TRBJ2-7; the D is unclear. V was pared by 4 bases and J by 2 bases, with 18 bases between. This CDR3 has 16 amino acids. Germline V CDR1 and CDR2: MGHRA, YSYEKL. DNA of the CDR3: TGCGCCAGCAGCCTTTCCCCGGACGTCGGAACCTACGAGCAGTACTTC. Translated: CASSLSPDVGTYEQYF.

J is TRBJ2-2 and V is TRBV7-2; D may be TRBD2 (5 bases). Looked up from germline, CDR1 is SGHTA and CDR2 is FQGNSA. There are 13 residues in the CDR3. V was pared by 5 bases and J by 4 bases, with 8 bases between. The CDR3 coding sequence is TGTGCCAGCAGCCAGGCGGGCACCGGGGAGCTGTTTTTT. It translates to CASSQAGTGELFF.

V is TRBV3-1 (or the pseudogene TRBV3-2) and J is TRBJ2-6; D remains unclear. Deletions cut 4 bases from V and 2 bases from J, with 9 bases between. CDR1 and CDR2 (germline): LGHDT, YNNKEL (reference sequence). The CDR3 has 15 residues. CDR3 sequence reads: CASSLNSAGANVLTF. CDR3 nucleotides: TGTGCCAGCAGCCTCAACAGCGCTGGGGCCAACGTCCTGACTTTC.

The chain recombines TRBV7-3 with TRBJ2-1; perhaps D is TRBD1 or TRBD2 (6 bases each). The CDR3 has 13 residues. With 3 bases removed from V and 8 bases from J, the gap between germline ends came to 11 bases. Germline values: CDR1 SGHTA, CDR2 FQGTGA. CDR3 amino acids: CASSFSGDYEQFF. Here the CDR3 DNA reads TGTGCCAGCAGCTTTTCAGGGGACTATGAGCAGTTCTTC.

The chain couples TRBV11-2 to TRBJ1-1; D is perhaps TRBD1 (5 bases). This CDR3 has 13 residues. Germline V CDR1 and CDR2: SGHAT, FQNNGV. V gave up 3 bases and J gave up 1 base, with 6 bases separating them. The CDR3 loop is CASSFQGNTEAFF. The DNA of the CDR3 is TGTGCCAGCAGCTTTCAGGGGAACACTGAAGCTTTCTTT.

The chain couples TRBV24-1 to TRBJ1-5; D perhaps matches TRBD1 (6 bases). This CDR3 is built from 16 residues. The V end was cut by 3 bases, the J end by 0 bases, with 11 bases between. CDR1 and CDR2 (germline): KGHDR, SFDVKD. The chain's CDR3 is CATSDPGTSSNQPQHF. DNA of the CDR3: TGTGCCACCAGTGATCCGGGGACAAGTAGCAATCAGCCCCAGCATTTT.

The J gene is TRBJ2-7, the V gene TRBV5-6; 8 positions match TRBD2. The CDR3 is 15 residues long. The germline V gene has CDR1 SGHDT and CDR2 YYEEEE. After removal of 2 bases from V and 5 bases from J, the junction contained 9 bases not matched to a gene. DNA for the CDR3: TGTGCCAGCAGCTTTTTGGGCGGGGGGCTGAACGAGCAGTACTTC. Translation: CASSFLGGGLNEQYF.

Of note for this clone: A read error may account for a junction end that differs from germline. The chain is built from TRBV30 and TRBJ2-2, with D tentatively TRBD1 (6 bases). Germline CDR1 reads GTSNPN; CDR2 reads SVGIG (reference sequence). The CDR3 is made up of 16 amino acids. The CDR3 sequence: CAWGVPGTTNTGELFF. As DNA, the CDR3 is TGTGCCTGGGGTGTCCCCGGGACAACGAACACCGGGGAGCTGTTTTTT.

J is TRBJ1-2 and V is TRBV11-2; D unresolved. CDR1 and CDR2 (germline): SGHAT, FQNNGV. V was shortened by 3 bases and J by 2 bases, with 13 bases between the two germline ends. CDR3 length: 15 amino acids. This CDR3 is CASSFTGRTNYGYTF. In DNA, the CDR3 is TGTGCCAGCAGCTTTACGGGCAGGACCAACTATGGCTACACCTTC.

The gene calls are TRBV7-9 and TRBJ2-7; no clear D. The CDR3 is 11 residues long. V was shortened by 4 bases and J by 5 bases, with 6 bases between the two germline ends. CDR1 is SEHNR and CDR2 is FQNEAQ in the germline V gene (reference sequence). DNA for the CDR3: TGTGCCAGCAGCTCTGTAGACGAGCAGTACTTC. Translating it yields CASSSVDEQYF.

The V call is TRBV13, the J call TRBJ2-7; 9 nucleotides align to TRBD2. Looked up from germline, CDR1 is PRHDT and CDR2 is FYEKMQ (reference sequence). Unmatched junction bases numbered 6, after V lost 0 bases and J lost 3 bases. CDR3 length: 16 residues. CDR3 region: CASSLGAGAGGYEQYF. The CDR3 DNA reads TGTGCCAGCAGCTTAGGCGCCGGAGCGGGAGGCTACGAGCAGTACTTC. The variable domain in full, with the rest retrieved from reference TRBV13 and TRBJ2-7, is AAGVIQSPRHLIKEKRETATLKCYPIPRHDTVYWYQQGPGQDPQFLISFYEKMQSDKGSIPDRFSAQQFSDYHSELNMSSLELGDSALYFCASSLGAGAGGYEQYFGPGTRLTVT.

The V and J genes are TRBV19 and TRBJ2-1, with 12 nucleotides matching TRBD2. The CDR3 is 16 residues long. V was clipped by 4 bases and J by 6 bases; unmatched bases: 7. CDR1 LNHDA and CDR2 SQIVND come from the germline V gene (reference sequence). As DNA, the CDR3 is TGTGCCAGTAGTAGGACTAGCGGGATCGGAGTCAATGAGCAGTTCTTC. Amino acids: CASSRTSGIGVNEQFF.

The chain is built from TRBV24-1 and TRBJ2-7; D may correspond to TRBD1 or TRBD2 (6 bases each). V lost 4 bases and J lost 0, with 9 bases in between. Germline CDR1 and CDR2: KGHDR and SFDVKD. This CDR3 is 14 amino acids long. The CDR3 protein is CATSEGGTSYEQYF. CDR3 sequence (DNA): TGTGCCACCAGTGAAGGGGGGACCTCCTACGAGCAGTACTTC.

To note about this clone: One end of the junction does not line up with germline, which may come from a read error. DNA of the CDR3: TGTGCCAGCAGCGAAGCGGGGAGCTCCTACGAGCAGTACTTC. This codes for CASSEAGSSYEQYF. The chain links TRBV6-1 to TRBJ2-7; 7 bases are a match to TRBD2. The CDR3 contains 14 residues. Germline V gene lookup returns CDR1 MNHNS and CDR2 SASEGT.

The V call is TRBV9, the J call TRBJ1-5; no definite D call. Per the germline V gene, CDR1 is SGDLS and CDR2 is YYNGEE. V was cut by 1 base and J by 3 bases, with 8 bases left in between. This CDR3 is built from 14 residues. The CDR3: CASSVLDSNQPQHF. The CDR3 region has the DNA TGTGCCAGCAGCGTACTTGACTCCAATCAGCCCCAGCATTTT. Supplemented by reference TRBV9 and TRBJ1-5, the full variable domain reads DSGVTQTPKHLITATGQRVTLRCSPRSGDLSVYWYQQSLDQGLQFLIQYYNGEERAKGNILERFSAQQFPDLHSELNLSSLELGDSALYFCASSVLDSNQPQHFGDGTRLSIL.

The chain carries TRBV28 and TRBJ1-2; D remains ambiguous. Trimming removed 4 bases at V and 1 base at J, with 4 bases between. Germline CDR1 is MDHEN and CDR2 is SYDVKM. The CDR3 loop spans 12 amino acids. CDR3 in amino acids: CASSSLNYGYTF. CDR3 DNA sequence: TGTGCCAGCAGTTCACTTAACTATGGCTACACCTTC.

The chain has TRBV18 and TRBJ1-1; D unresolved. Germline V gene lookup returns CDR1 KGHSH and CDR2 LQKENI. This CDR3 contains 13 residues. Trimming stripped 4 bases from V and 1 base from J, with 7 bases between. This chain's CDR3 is CASSLRQNTEAFF. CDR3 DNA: TGTGCCAGCTCACTCCGGCAGAACACTGAAGCTTTCTTT.

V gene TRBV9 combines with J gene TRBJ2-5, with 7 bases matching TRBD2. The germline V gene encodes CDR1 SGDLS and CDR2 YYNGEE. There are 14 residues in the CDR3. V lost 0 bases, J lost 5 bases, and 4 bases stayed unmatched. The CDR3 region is CASSVAGGLETQYF. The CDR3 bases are TGTGCCAGCAGCGTAGCGGGAGGCCTGGAGACCCAGTACTTC.

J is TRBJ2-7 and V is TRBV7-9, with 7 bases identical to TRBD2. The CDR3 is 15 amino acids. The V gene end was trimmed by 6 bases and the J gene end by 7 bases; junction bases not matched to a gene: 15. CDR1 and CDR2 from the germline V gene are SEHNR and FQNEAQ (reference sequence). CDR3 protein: CASRGGRIREKEQYF. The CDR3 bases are TGTGCCAGCAGGGGGGGGAGGATAAGGGAGAAGGAGCAGTACTTC.

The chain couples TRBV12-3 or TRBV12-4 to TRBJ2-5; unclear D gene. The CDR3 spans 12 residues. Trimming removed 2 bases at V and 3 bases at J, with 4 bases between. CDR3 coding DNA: TGTGCCAGCAGTTTAAGTAAAGAGACCCAGTACTTC. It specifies CASSLSKETQYF.

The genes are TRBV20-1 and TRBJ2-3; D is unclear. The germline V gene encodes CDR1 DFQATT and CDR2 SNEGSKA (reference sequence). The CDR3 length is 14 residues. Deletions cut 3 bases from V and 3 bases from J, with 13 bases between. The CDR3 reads CSASRLDGTDTQYF. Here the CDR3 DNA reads TGCAGTGCTAGTCGTCTGGATGGTACAGATACGCAGTATTTT.

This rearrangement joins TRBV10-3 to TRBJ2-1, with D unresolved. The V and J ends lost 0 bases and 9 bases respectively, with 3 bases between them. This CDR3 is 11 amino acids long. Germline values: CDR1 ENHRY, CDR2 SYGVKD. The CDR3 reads CAISESGEQFF. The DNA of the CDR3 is TGTGCCATCAGTGAGTCGGGTGAGCAGTTCTTC.

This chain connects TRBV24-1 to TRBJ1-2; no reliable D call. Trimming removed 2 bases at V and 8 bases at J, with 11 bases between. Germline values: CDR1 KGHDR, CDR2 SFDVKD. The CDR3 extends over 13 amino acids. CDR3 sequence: CATSDSTVEGYTF. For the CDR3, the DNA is TGTGCCACCAGTGATTCCACAGTCGAGGGCTACACCTTC.

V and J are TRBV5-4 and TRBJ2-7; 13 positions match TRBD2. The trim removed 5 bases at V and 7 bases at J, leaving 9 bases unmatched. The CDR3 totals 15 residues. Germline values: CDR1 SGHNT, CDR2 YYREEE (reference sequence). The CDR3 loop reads CASRNGLAGVGEQYF. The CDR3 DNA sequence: TGTGCCAGCAGAAACGGACTAGCGGGAGTAGGAGAGCAGTACTTC.

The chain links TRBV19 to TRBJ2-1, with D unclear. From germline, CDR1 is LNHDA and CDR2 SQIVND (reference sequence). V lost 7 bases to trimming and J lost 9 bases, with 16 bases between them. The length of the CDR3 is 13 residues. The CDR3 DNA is TGTGCCAGTAACCAAAGAATAGGTGCTGAGCAGTTCTTC. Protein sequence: CASNQRIGAEQFF.

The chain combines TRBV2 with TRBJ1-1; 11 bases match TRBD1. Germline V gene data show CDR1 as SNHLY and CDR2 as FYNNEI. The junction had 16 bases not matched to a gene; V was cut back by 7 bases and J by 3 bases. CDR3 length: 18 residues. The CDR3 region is CASIPRRGQGVVDTEAFF. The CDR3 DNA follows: TGTGCCAGCATCCCGAGGCGGGGACAGGGGGTCGTCGACACTGAAGCTTTCTTT.